The entry below gives a single T cell receptor (beta chain) sequence along with its context. Other DNA variants within this sample encode the same CDR3. This CDR3 spans 13 amino acids. V was trimmed by 5 bases and J by 2 bases, leaving 9 bases between them. Germline CDR1 is MNHEY and CDR2 is SMNVEV (reference sequence). Enrolment of Seattle patients took place during active infection, and they were followed longitudinally. The sample comes from a study of blood T cell repertoires in COVID-19. Overall study context: From the United States, Italy and Spain came samples of acute and convalescent COVID-19. The cDNA or gDNA used as material had been derived from T cells, B-cell-depleted T cells, or PBMCs.

In the original analysis: Nucleated cell number was recorded as an estimate derived from reference gene primer amplification. The protocol was immunoSEQ multiplex PCR, while the TCRdb copy is restricted to in-frame clones and leaves out a portion. The V and J calls and the clone size are those of that table, but D and trimming were determined from the DNA. The sample holds about 330,000 clones, over 80% seen once. The source is a man younger than 45 with COVID-19, enrolled during active disease. V is TRBV27 and J is TRBJ1-2; tentative D call: TRBD1 (5 bases). Sequencing was performed on peripheral blood. This chain's CDR3 is CASSLGGNYGYTF. Written as DNA, the CDR3 is TGTGCCAGCAGTCTCGGGGGAAACTATGGCTACACCTTC.